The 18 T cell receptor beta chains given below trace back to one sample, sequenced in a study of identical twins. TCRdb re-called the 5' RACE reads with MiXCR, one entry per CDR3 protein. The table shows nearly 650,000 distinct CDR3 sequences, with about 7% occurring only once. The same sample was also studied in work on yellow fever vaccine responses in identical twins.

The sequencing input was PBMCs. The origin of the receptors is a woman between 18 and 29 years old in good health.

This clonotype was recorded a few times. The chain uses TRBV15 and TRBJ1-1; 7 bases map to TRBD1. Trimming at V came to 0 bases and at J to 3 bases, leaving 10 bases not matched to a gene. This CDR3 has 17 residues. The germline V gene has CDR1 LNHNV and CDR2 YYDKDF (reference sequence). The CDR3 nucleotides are TGTGCCACCAGCAGAGATGGCCCTACAGGGGAGGACACTGAAGCTTTCTTT. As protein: CATSRDGPTGEDTEAFF.

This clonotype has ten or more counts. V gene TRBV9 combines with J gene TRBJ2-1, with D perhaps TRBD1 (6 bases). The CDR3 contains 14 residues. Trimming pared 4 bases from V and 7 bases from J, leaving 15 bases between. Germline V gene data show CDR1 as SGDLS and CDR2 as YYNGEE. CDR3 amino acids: CASSTSKTGNEQFF. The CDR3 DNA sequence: TGTGCCAGCAGCACATCTAAAACAGGGAATGAGCAGTTCTTC.

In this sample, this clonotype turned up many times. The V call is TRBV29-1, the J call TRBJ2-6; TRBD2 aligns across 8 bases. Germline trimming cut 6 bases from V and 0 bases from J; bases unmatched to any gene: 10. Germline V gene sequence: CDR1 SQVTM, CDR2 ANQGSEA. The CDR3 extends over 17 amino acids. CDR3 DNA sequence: TGCAGCGTCCTAACTAGCGGAGAGAGCTCTGGGGCCAACGTCCTGACTTTC. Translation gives CSVLTSGESSGANVLTF.

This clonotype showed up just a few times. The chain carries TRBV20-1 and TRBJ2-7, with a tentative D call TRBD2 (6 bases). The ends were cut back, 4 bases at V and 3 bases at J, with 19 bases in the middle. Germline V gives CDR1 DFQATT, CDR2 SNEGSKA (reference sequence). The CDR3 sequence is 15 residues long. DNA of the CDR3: TGCAGTGCTAATAACGCCGGGGGAAACGACTACGAGCAGTACGTC. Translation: CSANNAGGNDYEQYV.

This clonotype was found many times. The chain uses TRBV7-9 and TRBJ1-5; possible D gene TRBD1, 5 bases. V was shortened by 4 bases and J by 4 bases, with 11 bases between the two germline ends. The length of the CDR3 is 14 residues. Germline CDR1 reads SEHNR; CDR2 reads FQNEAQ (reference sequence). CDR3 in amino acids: CASSSGTGNQPQHF. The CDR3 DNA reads TGTGCCAGCAGCTCCGGGACGGGGAATCAGCCCCAGCATTTT.

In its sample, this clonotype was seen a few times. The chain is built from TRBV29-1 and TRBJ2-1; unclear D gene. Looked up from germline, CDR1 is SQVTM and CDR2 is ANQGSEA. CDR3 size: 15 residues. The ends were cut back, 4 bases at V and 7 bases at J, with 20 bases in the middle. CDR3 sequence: CSVGSGFVVENEQFF. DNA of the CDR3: TGCAGCGTTGGAAGTGGGTTCGTGGTAGAGAATGAGCAGTTCTTC.

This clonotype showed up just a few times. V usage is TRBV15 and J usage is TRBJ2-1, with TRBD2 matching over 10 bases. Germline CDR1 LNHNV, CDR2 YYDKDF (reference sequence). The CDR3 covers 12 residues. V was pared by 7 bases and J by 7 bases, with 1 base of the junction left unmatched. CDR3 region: CATKREGNEQFF. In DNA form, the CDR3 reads TGTGCCACCAAGCGGGAGGGGAATGAGCAGTTCTTC.

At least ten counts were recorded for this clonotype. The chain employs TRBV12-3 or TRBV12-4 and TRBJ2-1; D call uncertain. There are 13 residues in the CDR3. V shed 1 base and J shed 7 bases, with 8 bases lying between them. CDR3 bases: TGTGCCAGCAGTTTAGGGTTTTGGAATGAGCAGTTCTTC. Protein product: CASSLGFWNEQFF.

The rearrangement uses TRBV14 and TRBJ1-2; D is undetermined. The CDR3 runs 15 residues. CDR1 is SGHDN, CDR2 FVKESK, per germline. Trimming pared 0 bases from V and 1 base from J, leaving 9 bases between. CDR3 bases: TGTGCCAGCAGCCAAGACGGACCCTTTAACTATGGCTACACCTTC. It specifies CASSQDGPFNYGYTF.

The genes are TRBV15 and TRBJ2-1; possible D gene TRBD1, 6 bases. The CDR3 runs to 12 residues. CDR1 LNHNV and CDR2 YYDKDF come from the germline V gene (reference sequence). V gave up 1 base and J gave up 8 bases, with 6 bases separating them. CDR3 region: CATSRGGHEQFF. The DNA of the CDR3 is TGTGCCACCAGCAGAGGGGGGCATGAGCAGTTCTTC.

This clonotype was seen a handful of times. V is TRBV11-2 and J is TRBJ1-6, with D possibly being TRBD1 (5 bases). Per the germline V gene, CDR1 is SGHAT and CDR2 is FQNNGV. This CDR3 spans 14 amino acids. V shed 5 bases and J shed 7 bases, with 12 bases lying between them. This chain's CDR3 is CASSRGRTNSPLHF. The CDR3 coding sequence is TGTGCCAGCAGCCGGGGACGGACAAATTCACCCCTCCACTTT.

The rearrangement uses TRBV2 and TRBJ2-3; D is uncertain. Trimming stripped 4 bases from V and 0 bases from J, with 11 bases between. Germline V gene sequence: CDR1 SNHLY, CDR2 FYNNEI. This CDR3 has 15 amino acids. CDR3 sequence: CASSGPGTSTDTQYF. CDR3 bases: TGTGCCAGCAGTGGACCTGGAACTAGCACAGATACGCAGTATTTT. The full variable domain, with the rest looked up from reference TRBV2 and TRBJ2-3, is EPEVTQTPSHQVTQMGQEVILRCVPISNHLYFYWYRQILGQKVEFLVSFYNNEISEKSEIFDDQFSVERPDGSNFTLKIRSTKLEDSAMYFCASSGPGTSTDTQYFGPGTRLTVL.

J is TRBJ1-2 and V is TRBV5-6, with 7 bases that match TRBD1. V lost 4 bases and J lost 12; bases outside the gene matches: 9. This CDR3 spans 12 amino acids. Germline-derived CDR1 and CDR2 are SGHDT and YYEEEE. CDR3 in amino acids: CASSPGTDSNTF. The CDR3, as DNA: TGTGCCAGCAGCCCGGGGACAGACTCGAACACCTTC.

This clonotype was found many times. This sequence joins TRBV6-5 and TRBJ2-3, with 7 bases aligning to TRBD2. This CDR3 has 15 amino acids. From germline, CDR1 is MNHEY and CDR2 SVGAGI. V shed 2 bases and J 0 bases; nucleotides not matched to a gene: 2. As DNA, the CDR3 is TGTGCCAGCAGTTACGCGGGAGACAGCACAGATACGCAGTATTTT. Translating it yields CASSYAGDSTDTQYF.

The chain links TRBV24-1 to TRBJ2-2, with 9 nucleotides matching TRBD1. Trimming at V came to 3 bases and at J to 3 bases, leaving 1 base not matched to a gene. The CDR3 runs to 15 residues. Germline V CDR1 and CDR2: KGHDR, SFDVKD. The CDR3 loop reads CATSDRTGDTGELFF. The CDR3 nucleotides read TGTGCCACCAGTGATCGGACAGGGGACACCGGGGAGCTGTTTTTT.

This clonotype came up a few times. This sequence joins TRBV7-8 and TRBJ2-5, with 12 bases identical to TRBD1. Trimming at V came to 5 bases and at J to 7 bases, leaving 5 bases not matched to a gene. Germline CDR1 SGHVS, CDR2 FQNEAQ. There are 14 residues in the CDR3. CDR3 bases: TGTGCCAGCAGCACAGGGACAGGGGGCGCGACCCAGTACTTC. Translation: CASSTGTGGATQYF. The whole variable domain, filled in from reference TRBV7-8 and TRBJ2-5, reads GAGVSQSPRYKVAKRGQDVALRCDPISGHVSLFWYQQALGQGPEFLTYFQNEAQLDKSGLPSDRFFAERPEGSVSTLKIQRTQQEDSAVYLCASSTGTGGATQYFGPGTRLLVL.

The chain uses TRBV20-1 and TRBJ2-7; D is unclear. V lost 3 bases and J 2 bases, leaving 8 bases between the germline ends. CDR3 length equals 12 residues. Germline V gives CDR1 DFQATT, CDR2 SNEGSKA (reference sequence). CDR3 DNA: TGCAGTGCTAGCTACGCCCCCTACGAGCAGTACTTC. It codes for CSASYAPYEQYF.

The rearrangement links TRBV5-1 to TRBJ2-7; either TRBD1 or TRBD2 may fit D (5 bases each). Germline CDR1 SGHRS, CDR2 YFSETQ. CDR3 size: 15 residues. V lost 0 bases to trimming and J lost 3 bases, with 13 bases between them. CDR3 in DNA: TGCGCCAGCAGCTTGGGCTCGGGGCCCCTCTACGAGCAGTACTTC. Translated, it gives CASSLGSGPLYEQYF.